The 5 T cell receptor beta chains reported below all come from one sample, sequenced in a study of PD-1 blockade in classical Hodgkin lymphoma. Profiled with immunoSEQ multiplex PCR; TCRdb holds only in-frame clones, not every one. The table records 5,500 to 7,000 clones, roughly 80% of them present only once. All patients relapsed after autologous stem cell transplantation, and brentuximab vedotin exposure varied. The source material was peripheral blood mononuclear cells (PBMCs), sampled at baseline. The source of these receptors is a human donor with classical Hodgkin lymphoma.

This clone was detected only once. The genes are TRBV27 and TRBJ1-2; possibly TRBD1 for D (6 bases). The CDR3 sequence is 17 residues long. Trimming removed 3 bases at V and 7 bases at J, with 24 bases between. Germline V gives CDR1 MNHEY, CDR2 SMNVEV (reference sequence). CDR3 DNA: TGTGCCAGCAGTTTCCGACAGGCCTACGACCGGGGGGGTGGCTACACCTTC. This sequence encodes CASSFRQAYDRGGGYTF.

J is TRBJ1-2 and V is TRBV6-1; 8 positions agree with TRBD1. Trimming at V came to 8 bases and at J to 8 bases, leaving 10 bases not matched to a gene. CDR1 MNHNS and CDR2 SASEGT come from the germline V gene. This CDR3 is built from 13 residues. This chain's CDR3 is CASETQGAGGYTF. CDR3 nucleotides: TGTGCCAGCGAGACTCAGGGGGCAGGGGGCTACACCTTC.

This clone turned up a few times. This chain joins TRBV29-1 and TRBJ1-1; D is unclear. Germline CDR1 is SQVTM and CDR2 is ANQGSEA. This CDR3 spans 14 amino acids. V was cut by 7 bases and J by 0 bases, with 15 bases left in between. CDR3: CSAIPQEMNTEAFF. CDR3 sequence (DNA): TGCAGCGCTATCCCCCAGGAGATGAACACTGAAGCTTTCTTT.

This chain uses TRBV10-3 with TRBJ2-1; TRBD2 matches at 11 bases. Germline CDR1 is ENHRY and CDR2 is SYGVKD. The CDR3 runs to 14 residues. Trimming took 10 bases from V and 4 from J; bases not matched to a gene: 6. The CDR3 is CASRLAGLYNEQFF. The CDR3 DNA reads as TGTGCCAGTAGACTAGCGGGACTTTACAATGAGCAGTTCTTC.

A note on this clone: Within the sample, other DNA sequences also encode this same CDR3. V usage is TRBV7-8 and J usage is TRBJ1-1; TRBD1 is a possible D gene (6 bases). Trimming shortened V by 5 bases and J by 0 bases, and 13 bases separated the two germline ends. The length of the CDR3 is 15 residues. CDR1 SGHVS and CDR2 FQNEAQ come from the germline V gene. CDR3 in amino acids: CASSQRGQLNTEAFF. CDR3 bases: TGTGCCAGCAGCCAGCGCGGACAGCTGAACACTGAAGCTTTCTTT.